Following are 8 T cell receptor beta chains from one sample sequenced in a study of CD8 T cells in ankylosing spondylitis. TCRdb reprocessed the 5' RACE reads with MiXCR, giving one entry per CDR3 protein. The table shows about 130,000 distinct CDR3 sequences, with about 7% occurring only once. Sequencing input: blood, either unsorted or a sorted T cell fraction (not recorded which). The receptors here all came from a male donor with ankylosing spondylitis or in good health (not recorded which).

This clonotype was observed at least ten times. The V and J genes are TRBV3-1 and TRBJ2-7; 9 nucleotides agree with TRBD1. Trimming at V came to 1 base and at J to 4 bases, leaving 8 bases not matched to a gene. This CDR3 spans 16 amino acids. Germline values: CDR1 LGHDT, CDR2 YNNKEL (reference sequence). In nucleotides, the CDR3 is TGTGCCAGCAGCCAAGGGACCGGGACAGGGATGTACGAGCAGTACTTC. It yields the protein CASSQGTGTGMYEQYF.

As DNA, the CDR3 is TGTGCCAGCAACCAGGACAGGGCAGACTATGGCTACACCTTC. It specifies CASNQDRADYGYTF. The chain is built from TRBV6-1 and TRBJ1-2; 8 nucleotides match TRBD1. V was pared by 7 bases and J by 3 bases, with 7 bases of the junction left unmatched. The CDR3 has 14 amino acids. Looked up from germline, CDR1 is MNHNS and CDR2 is SASEGT.

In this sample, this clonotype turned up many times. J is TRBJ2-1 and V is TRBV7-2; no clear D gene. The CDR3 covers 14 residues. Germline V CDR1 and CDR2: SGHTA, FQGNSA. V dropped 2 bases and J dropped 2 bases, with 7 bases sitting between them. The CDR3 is CASSLPDPYNEQFF. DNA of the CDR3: TGTGCCAGCAGCTTACCGGACCCCTACAATGAGCAGTTCTTC.

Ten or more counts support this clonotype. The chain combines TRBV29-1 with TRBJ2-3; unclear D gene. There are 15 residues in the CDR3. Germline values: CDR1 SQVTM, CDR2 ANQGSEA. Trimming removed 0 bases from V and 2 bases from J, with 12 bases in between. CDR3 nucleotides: TGCAGCGTTGAAGATCTGGCAGACCTCACAGATACGCAGTATTTT. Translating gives CSVEDLADLTDTQYF.

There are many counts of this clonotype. The DNA for the CDR3 is TGTGCCAGCAGCGGACAGATAGTTACTGAAGCTTTCTTT. This translates into CASSGQIVTEAFF. The V gene is TRBV7-9, the J gene TRBJ1-1, with D possibly being TRBD1 (6 bases). The CDR3 extends over 13 amino acids. Germline CDR1 SEHNR, CDR2 FQNEAQ (reference sequence). Trimming shortened V by 5 bases and J by 5 bases, and 12 bases separated the two germline ends.

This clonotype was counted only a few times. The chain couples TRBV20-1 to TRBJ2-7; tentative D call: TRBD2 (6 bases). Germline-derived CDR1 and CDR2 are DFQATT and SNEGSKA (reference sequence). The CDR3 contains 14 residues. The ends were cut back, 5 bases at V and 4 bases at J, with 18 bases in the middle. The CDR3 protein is CSARDRGLKYEQYF. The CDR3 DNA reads TGCAGTGCTCGGGACCGGGGGTTGAAATACGAGCAGTACTTC.

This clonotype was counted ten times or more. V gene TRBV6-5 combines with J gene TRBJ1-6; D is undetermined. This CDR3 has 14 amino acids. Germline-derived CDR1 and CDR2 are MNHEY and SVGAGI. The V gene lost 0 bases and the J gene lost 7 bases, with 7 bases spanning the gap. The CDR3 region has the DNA TGTGCCAGCAGTTACTCGAACCGAAATTCACCCCTCCACTTT. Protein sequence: CASSYSNRNSPLHF.

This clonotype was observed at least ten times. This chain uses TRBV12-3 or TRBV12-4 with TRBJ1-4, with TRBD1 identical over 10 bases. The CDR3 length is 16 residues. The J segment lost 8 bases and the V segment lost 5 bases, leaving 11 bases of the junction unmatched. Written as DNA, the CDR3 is TGTGCCAGCAGTGGACAGGGGGATTATCCGGAAGAAAAACTGTTTTTT. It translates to CASSGQGDYPEEKLFF.